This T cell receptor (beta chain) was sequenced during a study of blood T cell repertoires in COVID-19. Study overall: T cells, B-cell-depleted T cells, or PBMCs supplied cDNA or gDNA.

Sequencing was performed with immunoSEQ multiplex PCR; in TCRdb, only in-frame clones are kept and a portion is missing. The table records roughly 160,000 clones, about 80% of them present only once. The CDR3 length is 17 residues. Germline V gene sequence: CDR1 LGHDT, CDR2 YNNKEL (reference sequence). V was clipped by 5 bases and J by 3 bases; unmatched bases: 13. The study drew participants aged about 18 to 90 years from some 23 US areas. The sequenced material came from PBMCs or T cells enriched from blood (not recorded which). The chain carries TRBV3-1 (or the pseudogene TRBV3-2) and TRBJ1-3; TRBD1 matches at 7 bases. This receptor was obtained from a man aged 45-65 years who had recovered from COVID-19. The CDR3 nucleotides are TGTGCCAGCAGCAACCCGGACAGGAGCCACCATGGAAACACCATATATTTT. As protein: CASSNPDRSHHGNTIYF.